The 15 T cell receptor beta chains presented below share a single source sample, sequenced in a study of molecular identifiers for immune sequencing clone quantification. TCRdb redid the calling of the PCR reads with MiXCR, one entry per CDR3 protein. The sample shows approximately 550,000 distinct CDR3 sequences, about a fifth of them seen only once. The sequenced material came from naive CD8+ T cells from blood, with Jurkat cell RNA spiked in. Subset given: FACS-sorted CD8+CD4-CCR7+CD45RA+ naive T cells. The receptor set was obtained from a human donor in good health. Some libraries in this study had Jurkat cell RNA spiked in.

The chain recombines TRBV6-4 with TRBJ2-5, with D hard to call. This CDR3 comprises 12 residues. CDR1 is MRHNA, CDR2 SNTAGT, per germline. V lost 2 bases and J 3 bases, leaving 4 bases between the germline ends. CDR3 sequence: CASSDVEETQYF. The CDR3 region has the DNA TGTGCCAGCAGTGACGTGGAAGAGACCCAGTACTTC.

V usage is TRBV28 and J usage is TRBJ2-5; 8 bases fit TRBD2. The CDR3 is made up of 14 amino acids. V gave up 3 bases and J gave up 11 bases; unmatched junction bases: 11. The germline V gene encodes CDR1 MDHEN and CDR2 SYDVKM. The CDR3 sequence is CASSFTAGEVNQYF. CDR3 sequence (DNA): TGTGCCAGCAGTTTTACAGCGGGAGAGGTAAATCAGTACTTC. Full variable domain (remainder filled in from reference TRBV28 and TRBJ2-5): DVKVTQSSRYLVKRTGEKVFLECVQDMDHENMFWYRQDPGLGLRLIYFSYDVKMKEKGDIPEGYSVSREKKERFSLILESASTNQTSMYLCASSFTAGEVNQYFGPGTRLLVL.

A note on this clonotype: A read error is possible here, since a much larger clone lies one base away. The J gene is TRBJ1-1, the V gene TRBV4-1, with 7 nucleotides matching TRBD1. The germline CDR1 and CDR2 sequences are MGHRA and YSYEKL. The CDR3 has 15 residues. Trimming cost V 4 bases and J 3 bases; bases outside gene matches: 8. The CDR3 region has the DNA TGCGCCAGCAGCCGAGTGGTAGGGGGCGACACTGAAGCTTTCTTT. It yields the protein CASSRVVGGDTEAFF.

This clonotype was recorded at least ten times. The CDR3 loop reads CASSGNYEQYF. DNA for the CDR3: TGTGCCAGCAGCGGGAATTACGAGCAGTACTTC. V is TRBV5-6 and J is TRBJ2-7; D unclear. CDR1 is SGHDT and CDR2 is YYEEEE in the germline V gene. V lost 4 bases and J 4 bases, leaving 6 bases between the germline ends. The CDR3 length is 11 residues.

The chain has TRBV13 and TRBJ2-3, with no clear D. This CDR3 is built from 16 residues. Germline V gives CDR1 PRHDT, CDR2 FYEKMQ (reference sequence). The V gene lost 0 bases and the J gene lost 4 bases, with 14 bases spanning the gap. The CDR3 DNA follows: TGTGCCAGCAGCTTAGGTACAAGCGAGCTATCAGATACGCAGTATTTT. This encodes CASSLGTSELSDTQYF. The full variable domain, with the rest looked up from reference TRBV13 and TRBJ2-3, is AAGVIQSPRHLIKEKRETATLKCYPIPRHDTVYWYQQGPGQDPQFLISFYEKMQSDKGSIPDRFSAQQFSDYHSELNMSSLELGDSALYFCASSLGTSELSDTQYFGPGTRLTVL.

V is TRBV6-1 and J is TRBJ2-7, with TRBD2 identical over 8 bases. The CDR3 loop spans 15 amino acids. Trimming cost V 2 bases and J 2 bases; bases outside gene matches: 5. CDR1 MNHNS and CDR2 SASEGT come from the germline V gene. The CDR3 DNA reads TGTGCCAGCAGTGAATCTAGCGGGTATCCCTACGAGCAGTACTTC. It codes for CASSESSGYPYEQYF.

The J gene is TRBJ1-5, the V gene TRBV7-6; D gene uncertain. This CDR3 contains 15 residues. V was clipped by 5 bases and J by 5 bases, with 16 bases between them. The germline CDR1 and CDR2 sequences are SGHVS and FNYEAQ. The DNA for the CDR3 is TGTGCCAGCAGCGCCCTCATCAGCGATTATCAGCCCCAGCATTTT. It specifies CASSALISDYQPQHF.

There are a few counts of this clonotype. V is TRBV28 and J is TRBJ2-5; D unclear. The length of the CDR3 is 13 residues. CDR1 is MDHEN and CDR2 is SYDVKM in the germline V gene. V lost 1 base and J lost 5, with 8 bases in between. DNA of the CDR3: TGTGCCAGCAGTTTATTCCGTTCGGAGACCCAGTACTTC. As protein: CASSLFRSETQYF.

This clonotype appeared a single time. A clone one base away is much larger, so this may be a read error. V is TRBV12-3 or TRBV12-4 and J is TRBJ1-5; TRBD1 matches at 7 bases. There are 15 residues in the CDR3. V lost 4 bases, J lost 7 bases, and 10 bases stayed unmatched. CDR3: CASSSSGQAGQPQHF. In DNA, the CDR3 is TGTGCCAGCAGTTCCTCCGGACAGGCCGGACAGCCCCAGCATTTT.

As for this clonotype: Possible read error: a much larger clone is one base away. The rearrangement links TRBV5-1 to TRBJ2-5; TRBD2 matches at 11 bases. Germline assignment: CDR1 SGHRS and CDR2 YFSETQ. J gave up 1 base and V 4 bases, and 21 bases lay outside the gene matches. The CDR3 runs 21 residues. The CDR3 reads CASSPPGVSPGTSGFQETQYF. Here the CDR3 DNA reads TGCGCCAGCAGCCCCCCCGGGGTGTCACCCGGGACTAGCGGATTCCAAGAGACCCAGTACTTC.

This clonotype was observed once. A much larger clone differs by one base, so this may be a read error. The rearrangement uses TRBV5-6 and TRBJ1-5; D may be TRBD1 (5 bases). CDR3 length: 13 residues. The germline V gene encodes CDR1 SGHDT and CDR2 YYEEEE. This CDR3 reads CASSLRGSQPQDF. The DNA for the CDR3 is TGTGCCAGCAGCTTGCGGGGGTCCCAGCCCCAGGATTTT.

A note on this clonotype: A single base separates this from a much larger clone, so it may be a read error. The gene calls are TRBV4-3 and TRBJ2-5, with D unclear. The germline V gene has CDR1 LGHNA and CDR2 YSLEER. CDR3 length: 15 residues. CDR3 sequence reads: CAGSQALGDPETQYF. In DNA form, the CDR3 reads TGCGCCGGCAGCCAAGCCTTAGGAGATCCAGAGACCCAGTACTTC.

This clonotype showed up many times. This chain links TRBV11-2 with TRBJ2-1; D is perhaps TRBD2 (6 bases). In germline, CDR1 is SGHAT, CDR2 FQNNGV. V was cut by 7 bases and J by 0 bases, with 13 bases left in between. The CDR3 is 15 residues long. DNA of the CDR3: TGTGCCAGCATCCCAGCGGGTGGCTCCTACAATGAGCAGTTCTTC. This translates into CASIPAGGSYNEQFF.

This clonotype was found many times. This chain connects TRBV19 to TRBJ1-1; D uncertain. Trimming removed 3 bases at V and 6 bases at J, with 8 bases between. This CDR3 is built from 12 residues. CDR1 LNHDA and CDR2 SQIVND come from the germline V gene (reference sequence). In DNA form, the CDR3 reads TGTGCCAGTAGTATCCTTGGCGCTGAAGCTTTCTTT. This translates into CASSILGAEAFF.

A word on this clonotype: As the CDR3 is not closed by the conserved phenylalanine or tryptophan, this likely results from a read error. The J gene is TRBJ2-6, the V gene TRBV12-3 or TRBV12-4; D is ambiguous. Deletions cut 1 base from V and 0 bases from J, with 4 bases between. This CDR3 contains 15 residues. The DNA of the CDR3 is TGTGCCAGCAGTTTAGAGGACTCTGGGGCCAACGTCCTGACTTAC. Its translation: CASSLEDSGANVLTY.